This T cell receptor (beta chain) was captured in a study of blood T cell repertoires in COVID-19. Study background: Both acute and convalescent COVID-19 samples were obtained from the United States, Italy and Spain. T cells, B-cell-depleted T cells, or PBMCs supplied cDNA or gDNA.

Germline V gene lookup returns CDR1 MDHEN and CDR2 SYDVKM. V lost 7 bases and J lost 10, with 13 bases in between. The CDR3 extends over 11 amino acids. Per the original data handling: The authors estimated nucleated cell counts from reference gene primer amplification. The method was immunoSEQ multiplex PCR; TCRdb's version includes in-frame clones alone and lacks a portion of them. The DNA was the basis for D and trimming; V, J and clone size are from that table. The sample gives around 86,000 clones, under 85% of which show up once; 12% is in the top ten. The origin of this receptor is a human donor in a cohort sampled during active COVID-19. The sequenced material came from peripheral blood. The chain joins TRBV28 to TRBJ2-5, with a possible D match to TRBD1 (5 bases). The CDR3 sequence is CASTGLTVQYF. The CDR3 DNA reads as TGTGCCAGCACCGGGCTGACAGTCCAGTACTTC. Using reference TRBV28 and TRBJ2-5 for the parts outside the CDR3, the full variable domain is DVKVTQSSRYLVKRTGEKVFLECVQDMDHENMFWYRQDPGLGLRLIYFSYDVKMKEKGDIPEGYSVSREKKERFSLILESASTNQTSMYLCASTGLTVQYFGPGTRLLVL.